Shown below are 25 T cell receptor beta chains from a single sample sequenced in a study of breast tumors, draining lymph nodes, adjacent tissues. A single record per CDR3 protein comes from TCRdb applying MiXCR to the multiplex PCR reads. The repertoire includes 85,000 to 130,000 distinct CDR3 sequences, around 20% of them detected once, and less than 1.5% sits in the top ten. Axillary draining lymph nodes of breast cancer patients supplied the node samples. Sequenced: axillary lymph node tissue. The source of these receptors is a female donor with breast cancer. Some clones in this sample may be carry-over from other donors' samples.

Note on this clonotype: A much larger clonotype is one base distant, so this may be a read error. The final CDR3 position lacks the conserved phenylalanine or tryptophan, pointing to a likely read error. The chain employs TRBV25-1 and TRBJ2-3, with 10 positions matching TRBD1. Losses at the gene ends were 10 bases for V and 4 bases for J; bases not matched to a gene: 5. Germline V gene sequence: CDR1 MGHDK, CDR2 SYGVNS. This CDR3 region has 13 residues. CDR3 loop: CATGQGEADTQYS. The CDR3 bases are TGTGCCACCGGACAGGGGGAAGCAGATACGCAGTATTCT.

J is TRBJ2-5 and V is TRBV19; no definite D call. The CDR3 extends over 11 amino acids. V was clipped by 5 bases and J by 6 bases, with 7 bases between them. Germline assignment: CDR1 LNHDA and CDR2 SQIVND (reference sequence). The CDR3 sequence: CASSLGKTQYF. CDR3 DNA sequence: TGTGCCAGTAGTCTGGGGAAGACCCAGTACTTC.

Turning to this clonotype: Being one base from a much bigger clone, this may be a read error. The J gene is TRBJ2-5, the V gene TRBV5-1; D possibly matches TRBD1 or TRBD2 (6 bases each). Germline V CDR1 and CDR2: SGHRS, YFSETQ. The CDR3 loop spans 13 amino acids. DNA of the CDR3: TGCGCCAGCAGCTTAGGGGGGCAAGAGACCCGGTACTTC. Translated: CASSLGGQETRYF.

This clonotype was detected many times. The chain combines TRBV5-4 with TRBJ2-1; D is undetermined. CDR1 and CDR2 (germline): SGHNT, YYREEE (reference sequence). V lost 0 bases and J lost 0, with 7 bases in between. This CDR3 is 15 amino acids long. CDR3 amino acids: CASSLAQSSYNEQFF. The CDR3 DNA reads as TGTGCCAGCAGCTTGGCCCAGAGCTCCTACAATGAGCAGTTCTTC.

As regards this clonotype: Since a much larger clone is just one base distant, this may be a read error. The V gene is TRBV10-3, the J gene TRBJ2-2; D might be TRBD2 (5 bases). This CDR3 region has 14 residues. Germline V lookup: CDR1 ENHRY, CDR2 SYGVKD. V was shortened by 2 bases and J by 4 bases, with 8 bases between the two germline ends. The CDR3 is CAISETEGTGELFF. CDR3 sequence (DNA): TGTGCCATCAGTGAGACAGAGGGCACCGGGGAGCTGTTTTTT.

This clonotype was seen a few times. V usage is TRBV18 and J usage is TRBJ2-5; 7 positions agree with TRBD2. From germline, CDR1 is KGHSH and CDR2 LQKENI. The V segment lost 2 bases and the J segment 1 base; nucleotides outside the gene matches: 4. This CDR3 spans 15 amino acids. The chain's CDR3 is CASSPTPGGQETQYF. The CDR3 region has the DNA TGTGCCAGCTCACCAACTCCGGGGGGCCAAGAGACCCAGTACTTC.

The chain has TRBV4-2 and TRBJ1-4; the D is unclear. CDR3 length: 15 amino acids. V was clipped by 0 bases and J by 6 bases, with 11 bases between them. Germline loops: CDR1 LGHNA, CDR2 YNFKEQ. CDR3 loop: CASSQEGGLDEKLFF. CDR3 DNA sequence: TGTGCCAGCAGCCAAGAAGGCGGATTGGATGAAAAACTGTTTTTT.

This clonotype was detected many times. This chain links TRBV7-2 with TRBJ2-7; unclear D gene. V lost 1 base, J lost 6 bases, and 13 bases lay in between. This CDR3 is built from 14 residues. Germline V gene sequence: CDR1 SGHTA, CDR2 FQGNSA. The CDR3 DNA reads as TGTGCCAGCAGCTTAGAATACTCAGCTCCCGAGCAGTACTTC. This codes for CASSLEYSAPEQYF.

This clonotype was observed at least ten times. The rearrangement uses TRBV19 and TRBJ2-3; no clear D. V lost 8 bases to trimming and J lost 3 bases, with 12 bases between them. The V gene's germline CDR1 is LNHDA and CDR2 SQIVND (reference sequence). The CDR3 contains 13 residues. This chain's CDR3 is CASAQERTDTQYF. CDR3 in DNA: TGTGCCAGTGCCCAAGAACGTACAGATACGCAGTATTTT.

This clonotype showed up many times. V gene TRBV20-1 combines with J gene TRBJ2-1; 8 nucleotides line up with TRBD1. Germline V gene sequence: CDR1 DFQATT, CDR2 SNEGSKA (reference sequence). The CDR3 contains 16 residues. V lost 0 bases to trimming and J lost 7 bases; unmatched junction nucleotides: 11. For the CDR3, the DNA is TGCAGTGCTAGAGATCGTCCCAGGACAGGGACTAATGAGCAGTTCTTC. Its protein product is CSARDRPRTGTNEQFF.

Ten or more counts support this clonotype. CDR3 sequence reads: CASRGSGRDYEQYF. CDR3 in DNA: TGTGCCAGCAGGGGATCAGGACGGGACTACGAGCAGTACTTC. The chain is built from TRBV6-2 or TRBV6-3 and TRBJ2-7, with a weak D call TRBD2 (5 bases). Germline CDR1 MNHEY, CDR2 SVGEGT. V was shortened by 6 bases and J by 3 bases, with 15 bases between the two germline ends. CDR3 length: 14 residues.

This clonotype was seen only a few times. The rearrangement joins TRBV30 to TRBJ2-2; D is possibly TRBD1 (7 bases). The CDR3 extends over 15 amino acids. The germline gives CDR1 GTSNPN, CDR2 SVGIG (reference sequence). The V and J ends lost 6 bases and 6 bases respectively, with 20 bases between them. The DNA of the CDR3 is TGTGCCTGCCAACGACAGGGACTCATACCCGGGGAGCTGTTTTTT. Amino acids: CACQRQGLIPGELFF.

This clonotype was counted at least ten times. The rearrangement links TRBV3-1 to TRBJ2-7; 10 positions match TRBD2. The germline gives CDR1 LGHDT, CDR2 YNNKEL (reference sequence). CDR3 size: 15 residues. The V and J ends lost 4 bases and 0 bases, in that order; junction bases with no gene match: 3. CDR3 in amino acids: CASSRLAGRSYEQYF. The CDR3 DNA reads TGTGCCAGCAGCCGACTAGCGGGCCGCTCCTACGAGCAGTACTTC.

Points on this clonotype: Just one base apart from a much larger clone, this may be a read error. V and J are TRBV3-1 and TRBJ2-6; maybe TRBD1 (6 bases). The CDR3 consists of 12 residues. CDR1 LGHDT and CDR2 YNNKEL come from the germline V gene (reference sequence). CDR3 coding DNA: TGTGCCAGCACGGCAGGGGCCAACGTCCTGGCTTTC. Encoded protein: CASTAGANVLAF.

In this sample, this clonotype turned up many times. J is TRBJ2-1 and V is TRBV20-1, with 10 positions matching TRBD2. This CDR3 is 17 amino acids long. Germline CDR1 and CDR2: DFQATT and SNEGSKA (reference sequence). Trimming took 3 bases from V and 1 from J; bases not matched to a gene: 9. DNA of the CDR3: TGCAGTGCTAGCGCTCTAGCGGGAGAGAGGTCCTACAATGAGCAGTTCTTC. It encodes CSASALAGERSYNEQFF.

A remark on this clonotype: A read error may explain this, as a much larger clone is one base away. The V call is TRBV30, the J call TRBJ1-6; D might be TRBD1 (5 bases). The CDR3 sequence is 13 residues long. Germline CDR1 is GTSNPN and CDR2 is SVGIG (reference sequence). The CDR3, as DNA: TGTGGCTGGAGAGGGCAGGGTGGTTCACCCCTCCACTTT. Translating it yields CGWRGQGGSPLHF. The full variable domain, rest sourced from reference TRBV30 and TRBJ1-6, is SQTIHQWPATLVQPVGSPLSLECTVEGTSNPNLYWYRQAAGRGLQLLFYSVGIGQISSEVPQNLSASRPQDRQFILSSKKLLLSDSGFYLCGWRGQGGSPLHFGNGTRLTVT.

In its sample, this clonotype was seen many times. CDR3 DNA sequence: TGTGCCACCAGCAGAGGAGACAGGGCAAGGAATGGCTACACCTTC. Protein sequence: CATSRGDRARNGYTF. This chain joins TRBV15 and TRBJ1-2, with TRBD1 identical over 7 bases. This CDR3 is built from 15 residues. Looked up from germline, CDR1 is LNHNV and CDR2 is YYDKDF (reference sequence). V shed 1 base, J shed 6 bases, and the junction held 8 bases outside the gene matches.

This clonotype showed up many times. CDR3: CASRSSGREGGELFF. The CDR3 nucleotides are TGTGCCAGCAGGTCGAGCGGGAGGGAAGGCGGGGAGCTGTTTTTT. This chain links TRBV7-9 with TRBJ2-2, with 10 bases that match TRBD2. In germline, CDR1 is SEHNR, CDR2 FQNEAQ (reference sequence). V lost 6 bases to trimming and J lost 7 bases; unmatched junction nucleotides: 8. The CDR3 runs 15 residues.

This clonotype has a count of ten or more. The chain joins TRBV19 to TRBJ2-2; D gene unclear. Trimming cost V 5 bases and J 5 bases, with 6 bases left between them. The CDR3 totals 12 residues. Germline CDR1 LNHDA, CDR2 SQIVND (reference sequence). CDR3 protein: CASSWGTGELFF. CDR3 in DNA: TGTGCCAGTAGTTGGGGTACCGGGGAGCTGTTTTTT.

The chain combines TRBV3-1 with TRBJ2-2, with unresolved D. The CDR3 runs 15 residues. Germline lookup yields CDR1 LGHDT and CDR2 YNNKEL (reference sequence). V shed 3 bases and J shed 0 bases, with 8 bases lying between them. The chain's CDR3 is CASSHDVSNTGELFF. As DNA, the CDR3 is TGTGCCAGCAGCCATGATGTATCGAACACCGGGGAGCTGTTTTTT.

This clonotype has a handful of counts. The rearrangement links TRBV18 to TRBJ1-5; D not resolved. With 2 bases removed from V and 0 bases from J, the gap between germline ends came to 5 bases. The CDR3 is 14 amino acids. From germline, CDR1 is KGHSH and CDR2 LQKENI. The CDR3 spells CASSPSDSNQPQHF. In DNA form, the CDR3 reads TGTGCCAGCTCACCATCAGATAGCAATCAGCCCCAGCATTTT. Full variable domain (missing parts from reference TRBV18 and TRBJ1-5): NAGVMQNPRHLVRRRGQEARLRCSPMKGHSHVYWYRQLPEEGLKFMVYLQKENIIDESGMPKERFSAEFPKEGPSILRIQQVVRGDSAAYFCASSPSDSNQPQHFGDGTRLSIL.

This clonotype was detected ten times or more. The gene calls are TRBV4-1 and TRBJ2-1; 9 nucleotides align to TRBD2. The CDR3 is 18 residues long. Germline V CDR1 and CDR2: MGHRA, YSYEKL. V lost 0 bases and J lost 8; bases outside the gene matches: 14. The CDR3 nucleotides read TGCGCCAGCAGCCAAGATGGTCACGGCGGGAGGGCCAGGGATGAGCAGTTCTTC. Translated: CASSQDGHGGRARDEQFF.

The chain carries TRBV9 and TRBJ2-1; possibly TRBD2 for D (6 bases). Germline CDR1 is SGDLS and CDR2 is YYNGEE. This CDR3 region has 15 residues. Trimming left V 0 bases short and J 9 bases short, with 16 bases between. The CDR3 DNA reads TGTGCCAGCAGCGTAGAGCGCGGAGGGCCGGTTGAGCAGTTCTTC. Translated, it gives CASSVERGGPVEQFF.

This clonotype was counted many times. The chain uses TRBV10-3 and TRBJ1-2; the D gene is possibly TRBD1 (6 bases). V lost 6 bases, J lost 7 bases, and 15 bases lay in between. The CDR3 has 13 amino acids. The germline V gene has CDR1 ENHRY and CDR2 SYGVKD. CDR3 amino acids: CAIRNREDGGYTF. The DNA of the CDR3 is TGTGCCATCAGGAACAGGGAGGATGGTGGCTACACCTTC.

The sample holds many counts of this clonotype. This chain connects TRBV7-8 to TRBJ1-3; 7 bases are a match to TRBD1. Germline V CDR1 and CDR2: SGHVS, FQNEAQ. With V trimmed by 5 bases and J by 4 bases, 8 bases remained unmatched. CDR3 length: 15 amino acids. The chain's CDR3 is CASSPGGGSGNTIYF. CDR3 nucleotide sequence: TGTGCCAGCAGCCCAGGGGGGGGGAGCGGAAACACCATATATTTT.